Shown below are 18 T cell receptor beta chains from a single sample sequenced in a study of blood T cell repertoires in COVID-19. Measured with immunoSEQ multiplex PCR; TCRdb has only the in-frame clones, and not every one. The table lists roughly 56,000 clones, roughly nine tenths of them singletons, with around 20% in the top ten. What was sequenced was peripheral blood. All receptors derive from a human donor in a cohort sampled during active COVID-19.

The chain couples TRBV15 to TRBJ2-5; the match to TRBD1 covers 12 bases. The CDR3 extends over 15 amino acids. Germline CDR1 is LNHNV and CDR2 is YYDKDF (reference sequence). V shed 5 bases, J shed 3 bases, and the junction held 4 bases outside the gene matches. DNA for the CDR3: TGTGCCACCAGCGGCGGGACAGGGGGCAAAGAGACCCAGTACTTC. Its translation is CATSGGTGGKETQYF.

The chain joins TRBV21-1 to TRBJ2-7; TRBD1, as called in the table, went unchecked against the DNA. TRBV21-1 is recorded as a pseudogene. The CDR3 totals 17 residues. The chain's CDR3 is CASSKGRDRELFNEQYF. The CDR3 DNA is TGTGCCAGCAGCAAAGGGCGAGACAGGGAACTCTTCAACGAGCAGTACTTC.

The V and J genes are TRBV2 and TRBJ2-5, with 7 nucleotides matching TRBD2. The V segment lost 0 bases and the J segment 2 bases; nucleotides outside the gene matches: 6. This CDR3 spans 16 amino acids. From germline, CDR1 is SNHLY and CDR2 FYNNEI. The CDR3 nucleotides read TGTGCCAGCAGTGAAGCGTGGGGAGGGGAGCAAGAGACCCAGTACTTC. It codes for CASSEAWGGEQETQYF.

The chain joins TRBV4-1 to TRBJ2-7; possible D gene TRBD1, 5 bases. CDR1 and CDR2 from the germline V gene are MGHRA and YSYEKL. The CDR3 is made up of 14 amino acids. The ends were cut back, 3 bases at V and 2 bases at J, with 11 bases in the middle. CDR3 coding DNA: TGCGCCAGCAGCCAGATAGACAGTACCTACGAGCAGTACTTC. It codes for CASSQIDSTYEQYF.

The rearrangement joins TRBV27 to TRBJ1-2; D ambiguous. The ends were cut back, 6 bases at V and 4 bases at J, with 18 bases in the middle. From germline, CDR1 is MNHEY and CDR2 SMNVEV (reference sequence). CDR3 length equals 15 residues. The CDR3 DNA reads TGTGCCAGCAGGACCTCCGAGGGTTTGGTCTATGGCTACACCTTC. This sequence encodes CASRTSEGLVYGYTF.

The chain is built from TRBV7-2 and TRBJ2-1; 10 nucleotides line up with TRBD2. Germline CDR1 SGHTA, CDR2 FQGNSA. The CDR3 extends over 14 amino acids. V shed 3 bases and J 7 bases; nucleotides not matched to a gene: 3. The CDR3 DNA is TGTGCCAGCAGCTTTAGCGGGGGGTTTAATGAGCAGTTCTTC. Translation gives CASSFSGGFNEQFF.

This chain uses TRBV6-1 with TRBJ1-6; no reliable D call. This CDR3 has 15 amino acids. Germline lookup yields CDR1 MNHNS and CDR2 SASEGT. Trimming cost V 0 bases and J 7 bases, with 10 bases left between them. The CDR3 nucleotides read TGTGCCAGCAGTGAAGCGCTAGGGAGGAATTCACCCCTCCACTTT. Its protein is CASSEALGRNSPLHF.

The chain links TRBV6-2 or TRBV6-3 to TRBJ1-5; TRBD1 matches 10 bases. This CDR3 region has 17 residues. V lost 5 bases to trimming and J lost 0 bases; unmatched junction nucleotides: 7. CDR1 is MNHEY and CDR2 is SVGEGT in the germline V gene. The CDR3 spells CASSPAGTGVSNQPQHF. The CDR3 coding sequence is TGTGCCAGCAGTCCCGCCGGGACAGGGGTTAGCAATCAGCCCCAGCATTTT.

This rearrangement joins TRBV6-2 or TRBV6-3 to TRBJ1-2; D is undetermined. Germline loops: CDR1 MNHEY, CDR2 SVGEGT. CDR3 length equals 13 residues. V lost 4 bases, J lost 3 bases, and 9 bases lay in between. The CDR3 region is CASSFVGDYGYTF. The CDR3 DNA reads as TGTGCCAGCAGTTTCGTCGGAGACTATGGCTACACCTTC.

The rearrangement links TRBV24-1 to TRBJ1-4, with D possibly matching TRBD1 (6 bases). CDR3 length equals 17 residues. The ends were cut back, 3 bases at V and 5 bases at J, with 18 bases in the middle. The V gene's germline CDR1 is KGHDR and CDR2 SFDVKD. The CDR3 region is CATSDLTGTLINEKLFF. CDR3 nucleotides: TGTGCCACCAGTGATCTTACCGGGACACTAATCAATGAAAAACTGTTTTTT.

This clone was seen only a few times. This sequence joins TRBV19 and TRBJ1-3; 7 bases line up with TRBD1. Trimming removed 6 bases from V and 8 bases from J; junction bases left unmatched: 7. CDR3 length: 13 residues. The V gene's germline CDR1 is LNHDA and CDR2 SQIVND (reference sequence). CDR3 coding DNA: TGTGCCAGTAGACCCGACAGGGTGGACACCATATATTTT. Encoded protein: CASRPDRVDTIYF.

The chain employs TRBV11-2 and TRBJ2-7; TRBD1 matches 9 bases. This CDR3 has 14 residues. Germline values: CDR1 SGHAT, CDR2 FQNNGV. V was pared by 0 bases and J by 7 bases, with 4 bases of the junction left unmatched. The CDR3 reads CASSLEGTGREQYF. CDR3 sequence (DNA): TGTGCCAGCAGCTTAGAAGGGACAGGGAGGGAGCAGTACTTC.

The V and J genes are TRBV7-8 and TRBJ1-2; D remains unclear. Trimming pared 1 base from V and 1 base from J, leaving 13 bases between. The CDR3 extends over 16 amino acids. The germline gives CDR1 SGHVS, CDR2 FQNEAQ. DNA for the CDR3: TGTGCCAGCAGCTTAGTCCAAGCATACCTTAACTATGGCTACACCTTC. Amino acid sequence: CASSLVQAYLNYGYTF.

This clone has a handful of counts. The chain uses TRBV29-1 and TRBJ1-5; TRBD1 matches at 7 bases. CDR3 size: 12 residues. The trim removed 8 bases at V and 7 bases at J, leaving 8 bases unmatched. CDR1 is SQVTM, CDR2 ANQGSEA, per germline. The CDR3 is CSTRTGEQPQHF. The CDR3 nucleotides are TGCAGCACACGGACAGGAGAGCAGCCCCAGCATTTT.

The V call is TRBV1, the J call TRBJ1-2; TRBD1 is the table's D call and was not checked against the DNA. TRBV1 is classified as a pseudogene. CDR3 size: 16 residues. The DNA of the CDR3 is TGCACCAGCAGCCAAGATTGGGGGACAGCTAACTATGGCTACACCTTC. This gives the protein CTSSQDWGTANYGYTF.

The chain employs TRBV14 and TRBJ1-2; 8 bases are a match to TRBD1. After removal of 5 bases from V and 5 bases from J, the junction contained 10 bases not matched to a gene. This CDR3 spans 15 amino acids. Germline V gives CDR1 SGHDN, CDR2 FVKESK. The CDR3: CASSARQGPGYGYTF. The CDR3 coding sequence is TGTGCCAGCAGCGCGAGACAGGGGCCGGGGTATGGCTACACCTTC.

The rearrangement links TRBV15 to TRBJ1-4; weak D call: TRBD1 (5 bases). V lost 3 bases to trimming and J lost 8 bases, with 22 bases between them. This CDR3 is 17 amino acids long. Germline CDR1 is LNHNV and CDR2 is YYDKDF (reference sequence). CDR3 region: CATSSSLGGLPGEKLFF. The CDR3 nucleotides read TGTGCCACCAGCAGTTCCTTGGGGGGTTTGCCCGGGGAAAAACTGTTTTTT.

The CDR3 sequence is CASRRRVMSGGAGETQYF. For the CDR3, the DNA is TGTGCCAGCAGACGACGGGTGATGAGCGGGGGGGCTGGGGAGACCCAGTACTTC. The chain joins TRBV7-2 to TRBJ2-5; TRBD2 matches at 10 bases. The germline CDR1 and CDR2 sequences are SGHTA and FQGNSA. The CDR3 spans 18 residues. The V and J ends lost 6 bases and 5 bases, in that order; junction bases with no gene match: 18.